This T cell receptor beta chain was recorded in a study of identical twins. With 8 bases removed from V and 8 bases from J, the gap between germline ends came to 15 bases. Germline V gene data show CDR1 as MGHDK and CDR2 as SYGVNS. The CDR3 is 12 amino acids. In TCRdb, the 5' RACE reads were re-called with MiXCR into one record per CDR3 protein. This sample has fewer than 650,000 distinct CDR3 sequences, with under 8.5% found just once. This clonotype was seen only a few times. The sample was also linked to a second study, of yellow fever vaccine responses in identical twins.

The receptor was isolated from a woman aged 18-35 years in good health. The chain combines TRBV25-1 with TRBJ1-2, with D possibly being TRBD1 (6 bases). Sequencing was carried out using PBMCs. The CDR3 is CASHEGGKGYTF. CDR3 coding DNA: TGTGCCAGCCATGAGGGGGGCAAGGGCTACACCTTC.